A single sample gave rise to the 23 T cell receptor beta chains below, sequenced in a study of CD8 T cells in Susac syndrome. Reverse transcription of about 0.5 to 1 ug RNA used random hexamers. TCRdb itself ran the immunoSEQ multiplex PCR reads through MiXCR, one entry per CDR3 protein. Found here are 100,000 to 150,000 distinct CDR3 sequences, just under 95% of them singletons; the top ten hold around 0.2%. The source material was CD8+ T cells from PBMCs. The origin of the receptors is a human donor with Susac syndrome.

This clonotype is a singleton in its sample. This CDR3 is CASSESRSTDTQYF. The CDR3 coding sequence is TGCGCCAGCAGTGAGTCGAGGAGCACAGATACGCAGTATTTT. The chain has TRBV10-1 and TRBJ2-3; D gene unclear. V was clipped by 0 bases and J by 0 bases, with 4 bases between them. The CDR3 has 14 residues. Germline-derived CDR1 and CDR2 are WNHNN and SYGVQD (reference sequence).

The J gene is TRBJ1-4, the V gene TRBV9, with unresolved D. V was pared by 1 base and J by 0 bases, with 7 bases between. The germline V gene encodes CDR1 SGDLS and CDR2 YYNGEE. The CDR3 length is 15 residues. CDR3 protein: CASSVSHATNEKLFF. CDR3 DNA sequence: TGTGCCAGCAGCGTATCGCATGCAACTAATGAAAAACTGTTTTTT.

The genes are TRBV12-3 or TRBV12-4 and TRBJ2-3; no reliable D call. Trimming removed 3 bases at V and 0 bases at J, with 10 bases between. This CDR3 has 15 amino acids. The CDR3 loop reads CASSFLAASTDTQYF. The DNA of the CDR3 is TGTGCCAGCAGTTTTTTGGCCGCTAGCACAGATACGCAGTATTTT.

This clonotype showed up just once. This rearrangement joins TRBV19 to TRBJ2-7; D is possibly TRBD1 (6 bases). This CDR3 region has 14 residues. Germline V lookup: CDR1 LNHDA, CDR2 SQIVND (reference sequence). The V gene lost 5 bases and the J gene lost 2 bases, with 13 bases spanning the gap. CDR3: CASSDGDRPYEQYF. CDR3 bases: TGTGCCAGTAGTGACGGAGACAGGCCCTACGAGCAGTACTTC.

The chain joins TRBV3-1 to TRBJ2-6; D perhaps matches TRBD2 (6 bases). The CDR3 sequence is 16 residues long. V was pared by 4 bases and J by 0 bases, with 10 bases between. The germline V gene has CDR1 LGHDT and CDR2 YNNKEL (reference sequence). For the CDR3, the DNA is TGTGCCAGCAGCCCCTCGGGACTCTCTGGGGCCAACGTCCTGACTTTC. This translates into CASSPSGLSGANVLTF.

This clonotype was found once. The chain joins TRBV3-1 to TRBJ2-1, with 9 bases aligning to TRBD2. CDR1 LGHDT and CDR2 YNNKEL come from the germline V gene (reference sequence). Trimming took 5 bases from V and 7 from J; bases not matched to a gene: 9. The length of the CDR3 is 15 residues. CDR3: CASSAVGSGSNEQFF. CDR3 in DNA: TGTGCCAGCAGCGCCGTGGGTAGCGGGAGTAATGAGCAGTTCTTC.

This chain joins TRBV30 and TRBJ2-3, with 7 bases fitting TRBD2. The V gene end was trimmed by 4 bases and the J gene end by 5 bases; junction bases not matched to a gene: 6. CDR3 length equals 13 residues. Germline V gene data show CDR1 as GTSNPN and CDR2 as SVGIG (reference sequence). The CDR3 DNA follows: TGTGCCTGGACTAGCGGACCCGGAGATACGCAGTATTTT. Its translation is CAWTSGPGDTQYF.

The chain combines TRBV4-2 with TRBJ1-1, with 7 nucleotides matching TRBD1. Looked up from germline, CDR1 is LGHNA and CDR2 is YNFKEQ. Trimming cost V 0 bases and J 0 bases; bases outside gene matches: 7. The CDR3 has 17 residues. The CDR3 DNA reads as TGTGCCAGCAGCCAAGAACACAGGGGAGGTATGAACACTGAAGCTTTCTTT. Translated, it gives CASSQEHRGGMNTEAFF.

The CDR3 loop reads CASSQVPGQGTEAFF. In DNA, the CDR3 is TGCGCCAGCAGCCAAGTTCCGGGGCAGGGGACTGAAGCTTTCTTT. The chain carries TRBV4-1 and TRBJ1-1; D is possibly TRBD1 (6 bases). The length of the CDR3 is 15 residues. The V end was cut by 1 base, the J end by 5 bases, with 14 bases between. Germline CDR1 MGHRA, CDR2 YSYEKL.

The chain recombines TRBV28 with TRBJ1-2; a possible D gene is TRBD1 (6 bases). Germline loops: CDR1 MDHEN, CDR2 SYDVKM. The CDR3 consists of 13 residues. The germline V and J ends were trimmed by 2 bases and 6 bases, with 10 bases remaining between them. The CDR3 loop reads CASSLIGGDGYTF. DNA for the CDR3: TGTGCCAGCAGTTTAATCGGGGGCGATGGCTACACCTTC.

The V call is TRBV28, the J call TRBJ2-5; 7 bases align to TRBD2. Germline values: CDR1 MDHEN, CDR2 SYDVKM. J was trimmed by 5 bases and V by 5 bases; bases with no gene match: 11. This CDR3 comprises 15 residues. In DNA, the CDR3 is TGTGCCAGCAGTCCTGGGGGGGTAAATGGGGAGACCCAGTACTTC. Translated: CASSPGGVNGETQYF.

This sequence joins TRBV21-1 and TRBJ2-7; the table's D call, TRBD1, was not checked against the DNA. TRBV21-1 is described as a pseudogene. This CDR3 is built from 14 residues. CDR3 residues: CASSRADRAYEQYF. CDR3 DNA sequence: TGTGCCAGCAGCAGAGCGGACAGGGCCTACGAGCAGTACTTC.

V is TRBV30 and J is TRBJ1-3, with 7 bases fitting TRBD1. Per germline, CDR1 GTSNPN and CDR2 SVGIG (reference sequence). Trimming cost V 1 base and J 0 bases; bases outside gene matches: 3. There are 15 residues in the CDR3. The CDR3: CAWSATGSSGNTIYF. CDR3 in DNA: TGTGCCTGGAGTGCGACAGGGTCCTCTGGAAACACCATATATTTT.

The chain is built from TRBV6-5 and TRBJ2-5; D unresolved. The germline CDR1 and CDR2 sequences are MNHEY and SVGAGI. The CDR3 is 14 amino acids. Trimming removed 0 bases from V and 2 bases from J, with 7 bases in between. CDR3 nucleotide sequence: TGTGCCAGCAGTTACTCACTAAAACAAGAGACCCAGTACTTC. Its translation: CASSYSLKQETQYF.

The gene calls are TRBV9 and TRBJ2-7, with no clear D. There are 13 residues in the CDR3. Trimming pared 3 bases from V and 5 bases from J, leaving 12 bases between. Germline V gives CDR1 SGDLS, CDR2 YYNGEE. CDR3: CASSGGGSDEQYF. The CDR3 bases are TGTGCCAGCAGCGGAGGTGGCTCGGACGAGCAGTACTTC.

This chain connects TRBV20-1 to TRBJ2-5; 10 bases line up with TRBD2. CDR3 size: 16 residues. J was trimmed by 5 bases and V by 4 bases; bases with no gene match: 13. Germline lookup yields CDR1 DFQATT and CDR2 SNEGSKA (reference sequence). This CDR3 is CSATRLAGDEGETQYF. The CDR3 nucleotides are TGCAGTGCTACCCGGCTAGCGGGGGATGAGGGGGAGACCCAGTACTTC.

The rearrangement uses TRBV20-1 and TRBJ2-1, with TRBD1 identical over 8 bases. CDR1 DFQATT and CDR2 SNEGSKA come from the germline V gene (reference sequence). The CDR3 sequence is 16 residues long. The V and J ends lost 3 bases and 7 bases, in that order; junction bases with no gene match: 14. DNA of the CDR3: TGCAGTGCTAGTGTTGGGTGGGGACAGGCGAGGAATGAGCAGTTCTTC. It yields the protein CSASVGWGQARNEQFF.

J is TRBJ2-7 and V is TRBV7-9, with TRBD1 as a possible D gene (5 bases). The CDR3 sequence is 14 residues long. V lost 1 base to trimming and J lost 2 bases, with 9 bases between them. Germline CDR1 and CDR2: SEHNR and FQNEAQ (reference sequence). Written as DNA, the CDR3 is TGTGCCAGCAGCTTAGTCGACAGAGCCTACGAGCAGTACTTC. This sequence encodes CASSLVDRAYEQYF.

The DNA of the CDR3 is TGTGCCAGCAGCTTAAGGAGTGGATCCCTCAATGAGCAGTTCTTC. It specifies CASSLRSGSLNEQFF. J is TRBJ2-1 and V is TRBV7-3; D gene uncertain. V lost 1 base and J lost 6, with 13 bases in between. The CDR3 runs 15 residues. Germline lookup yields CDR1 SGHTA and CDR2 FQGTGA.

The rearrangement joins TRBV14 to TRBJ2-7; D assignment may be TRBD1 or TRBD2 (5 bases each). The V end lost 3 bases, the J end lost 9 bases, and 9 bases lay between the germline ends. The CDR3 length is 11 residues. The germline V gene has CDR1 SGHDN and CDR2 FVKESK. For the CDR3, the DNA is TGTGCCAGCAGCCAGGGGGTACGGCAGTACTTC. Its protein product is CASSQGVRQYF.

The J gene is TRBJ2-5, the V gene TRBV6-5, with D unresolved. This CDR3 comprises 14 residues. Trimming removed 6 bases from V and 4 bases from J, with 15 bases in between. In germline, CDR1 is MNHEY, CDR2 SVGAGI. The DNA of the CDR3 is TGTGCCAGCAGCTACCTCCACCAAGGAGAGACCCAGTACTTC. Amino acid sequence: CASSYLHQGETQYF.

The chain employs TRBV9 and TRBJ2-7, with a weak D call TRBD1 (5 bases). Germline V gene lookup returns CDR1 SGDLS and CDR2 YYNGEE. This CDR3 spans 14 amino acids. V was trimmed by 0 bases and J by 0 bases, leaving 7 bases between them. CDR3 region: CASSVGGSSYEQYF. The CDR3 nucleotides read TGTGCCAGCAGCGTAGGGGGCAGCTCCTACGAGCAGTACTTC.

V usage is TRBV9 and J usage is TRBJ1-2; 8 bases are shared with TRBD1. J gave up 4 bases and V 4 bases, and 12 bases lay outside the gene matches. This CDR3 region has 16 residues. The germline CDR1 and CDR2 sequences are SGDLS and YYNGEE. For the CDR3, the DNA is TGTGCCAGCAGCATGGGACAGGCCACCGTTGCCTATGGCTACACCTTC. Translating it yields CASSMGQATVAYGYTF.